Listed below are T cell receptor beta chains from one sample, sequenced in a study of shared clonotypes between healthy human individuals. Sequencing was performed with immunoSEQ multiplex PCR; in TCRdb, only in-frame clones are kept and a portion is missing. The sample carries a few million clones, 93% recorded once. The sequenced sample was naive CD4+ T cells from PBMCs. The receptor set was obtained from a young man in good health. Some clones in this sample may be carry-over from other donors' samples. CDR3s include the opening cysteine and the closing phenylalanine or tryptophan. The order of the fields is D gene, J gene, V gene, CDR3 DNA, CDR3 protein. D genes are given only for firm matches.

D: TRBD2
J: TRBJ2-7
V: TRBV6-6
DNA: TGTGCCAGCAGTTACGGAGCGGGGCCGGCCTACGAGCAGTACTTC
CDR3: CASSYGAGPAYEQYF

D: .
J: TRBJ2-7
V: TRBV9
DNA: TGTGCCAGCAGCGTAGGTCAGGGAAGGGTCTACGAGCAGTACTTC
CDR3: CASSVGQGRVYEQYF

D: TRBD2
J: TRBJ2-1
V: TRBV28
DNA: TGTGCCAGCAGTTCCCCATCTAGCGGGATCTACAATGAGCAGTTCTTC
CDR3: CASSSPSSGIYNEQFF

D: .
J: TRBJ2-5
V: TRBV7-9
DNA: TGTGCCAGCAGCTTAGGGGTCCAGACCCAGTACTTC
CDR3: CASSLGVQTQYF

D: .
J: TRBJ2-5
V: TRBV6-1
DNA: TGTGCCAGCGGGTCTGGATTCGAGACCCAGTACTTC
CDR3: CASGSGFETQYF

D: .
J: TRBJ1-1
V: TRBV6-5
DNA: TGTGCCAGCAGTTACCGCTTGGTGCGTCCCACTGAAGCTTTCTTT
CDR3: CASSYRLVRPTEAFF

D: .
J: TRBJ1-1
V: TRBV29-1
DNA: TGCAGCGTTGAAAGGGGGATCACTGAAGCTTTCTTT
CDR3: CSVERGITEAFF

D: TRBD1
J: TRBJ2-6
V: TRBV28
DNA: TGTGCCAGCAGGGGACAGCACTATGGAGGGGCCAACGTCCTGACTTTC
CDR3: CASRGQHYGGANVLTF

D: TRBD2
J: TRBJ2-1
V: TRBV5-1
DNA: TGCGCCAGCAGCAACGGACTAGCGGGAGGGCCATCTGAGCAGTTCTTC
CDR3: CASSNGLAGGPSEQFF

D: .
J: TRBJ1-1
V: TRBV7-3
DNA: TGTGCCAGCAGCTTACAAGCCGGGGCGAACACTGAAGCTTTCTTT
CDR3: CASSLQAGANTEAFF

D: .
J: TRBJ2-1
V: TRBV6-1
DNA: TGTGCCAGCAGAACCCGGGACTTCTCCTACAATGAGCAGTTCTTC
CDR3: CASRTRDFSYNEQFF